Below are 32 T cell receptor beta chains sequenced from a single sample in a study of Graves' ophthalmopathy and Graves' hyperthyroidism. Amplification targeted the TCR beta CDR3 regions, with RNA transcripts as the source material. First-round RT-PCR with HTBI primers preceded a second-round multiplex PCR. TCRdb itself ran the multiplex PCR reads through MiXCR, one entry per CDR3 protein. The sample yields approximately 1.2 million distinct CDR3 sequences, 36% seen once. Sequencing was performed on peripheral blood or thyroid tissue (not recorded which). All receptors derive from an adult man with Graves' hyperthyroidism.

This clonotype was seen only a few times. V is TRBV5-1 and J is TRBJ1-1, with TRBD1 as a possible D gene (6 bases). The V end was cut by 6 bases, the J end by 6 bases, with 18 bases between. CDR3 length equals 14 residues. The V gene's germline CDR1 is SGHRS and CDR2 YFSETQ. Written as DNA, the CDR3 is TGCGCCAGCACCAACACGGGGGGCACCGCTGAAGCTTTCTTT. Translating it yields CASTNTGGTAEAFF.

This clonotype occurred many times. In DNA form, the CDR3 reads TGCAGCGTTGAAAGCCCCACGGAATCCTACGAGCAGTACTTC. It yields the protein CSVESPTESYEQYF. This sequence joins TRBV29-1 and TRBJ2-7; D is unclear. Germline CDR1 is SQVTM and CDR2 is ANQGSEA. Trimming cost V 2 bases and J 1 base, with 12 bases left between them. The CDR3 consists of 14 residues.

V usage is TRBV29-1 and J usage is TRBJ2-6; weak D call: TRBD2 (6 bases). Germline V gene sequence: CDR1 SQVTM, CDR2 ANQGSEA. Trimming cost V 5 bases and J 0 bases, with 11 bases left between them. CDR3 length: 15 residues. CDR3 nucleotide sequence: TGCAGCGTTTTAACGGGAGACTCTGGGGCCAACGTCCTGACTTTC. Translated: CSVLTGDSGANVLTF. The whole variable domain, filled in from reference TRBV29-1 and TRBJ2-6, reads SAVISQKPSRDICQRGTSLTIQCQVDSQVTMMFWYRQQPGQSLTLIATANQGSEATYESGFVIDKFPISRPNLTFSTLTVSNMSPEDSSIYLCSVLTGDSGANVLTFGAGSRLTVL.

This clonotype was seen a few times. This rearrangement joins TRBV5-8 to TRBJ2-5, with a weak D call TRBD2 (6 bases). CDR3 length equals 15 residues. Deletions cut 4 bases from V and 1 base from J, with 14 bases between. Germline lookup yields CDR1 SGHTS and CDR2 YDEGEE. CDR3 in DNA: TGTGCCAGCAGCCGCGCGGGACGGTCCCAAGAGACCCAGTACTTC. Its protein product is CASSRAGRSQETQYF.

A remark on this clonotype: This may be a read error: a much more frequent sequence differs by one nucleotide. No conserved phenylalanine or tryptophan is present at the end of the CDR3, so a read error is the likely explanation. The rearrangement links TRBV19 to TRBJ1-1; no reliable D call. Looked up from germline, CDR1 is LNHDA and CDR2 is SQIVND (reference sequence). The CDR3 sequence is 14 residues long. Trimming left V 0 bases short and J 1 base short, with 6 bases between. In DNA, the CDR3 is TGTGCCAGTAGTATAGAGGTTGGGAACACTGAAGCTTTCTCT. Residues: CASSIEVGNTEAFS.

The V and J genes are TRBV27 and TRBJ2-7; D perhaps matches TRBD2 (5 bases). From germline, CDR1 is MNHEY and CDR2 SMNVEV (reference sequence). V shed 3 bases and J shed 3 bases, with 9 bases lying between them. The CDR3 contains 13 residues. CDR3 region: CASSFGMGYEQYF. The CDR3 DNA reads TGTGCCAGCAGTTTCGGGATGGGCTACGAGCAGTACTTC.

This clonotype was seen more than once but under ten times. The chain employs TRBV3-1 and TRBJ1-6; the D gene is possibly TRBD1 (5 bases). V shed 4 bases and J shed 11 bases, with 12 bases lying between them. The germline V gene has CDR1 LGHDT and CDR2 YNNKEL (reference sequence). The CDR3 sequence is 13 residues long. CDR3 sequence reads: CASSLKGAPPLHF. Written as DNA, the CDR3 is TGTGCCAGCAGCCTCAAAGGGGCTCCACCCCTCCACTTT.

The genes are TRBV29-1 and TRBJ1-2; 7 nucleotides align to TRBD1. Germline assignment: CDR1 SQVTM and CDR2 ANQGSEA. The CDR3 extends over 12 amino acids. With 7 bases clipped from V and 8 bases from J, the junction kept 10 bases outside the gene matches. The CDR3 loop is CSGGTGAGGYTF. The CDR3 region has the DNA TGCAGCGGGGGAACAGGGGCTGGCGGCTACACCTTC.

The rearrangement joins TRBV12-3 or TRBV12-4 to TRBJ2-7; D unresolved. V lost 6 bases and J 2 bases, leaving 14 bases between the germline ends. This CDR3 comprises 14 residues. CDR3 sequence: CASSQGTSPYEQYF. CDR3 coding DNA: TGTGCCAGCAGCCAAGGAACCTCGCCCTACGAGCAGTACTTC.

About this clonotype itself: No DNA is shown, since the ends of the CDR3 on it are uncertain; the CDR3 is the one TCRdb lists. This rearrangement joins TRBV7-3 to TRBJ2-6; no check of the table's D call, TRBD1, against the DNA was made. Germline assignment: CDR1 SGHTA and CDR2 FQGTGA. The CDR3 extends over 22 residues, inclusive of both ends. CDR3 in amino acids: CASSIYLCSVGQGAVGANVLTF.

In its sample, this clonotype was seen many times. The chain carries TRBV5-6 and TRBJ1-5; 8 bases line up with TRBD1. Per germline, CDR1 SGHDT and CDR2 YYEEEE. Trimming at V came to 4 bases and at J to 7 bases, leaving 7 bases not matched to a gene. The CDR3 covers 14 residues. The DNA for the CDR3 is TGTGCCAGCAGCCCTAACGGACAGGGCCAGCCCCAGCATTTT. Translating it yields CASSPNGQGQPQHF.

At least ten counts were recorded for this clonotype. CDR3 amino acids: CSTSRGQGETGELFF. CDR3 DNA sequence: TGCAGCACATCCCGGGGACAGGGGGAGACCGGGGAGCTGTTTTTT. The chain uses TRBV20-1 and TRBJ2-2, with 11 bases fitting TRBD1. Germline V gene lookup returns CDR1 DFQATT and CDR2 SNEGSKA (reference sequence). This CDR3 is built from 15 residues.

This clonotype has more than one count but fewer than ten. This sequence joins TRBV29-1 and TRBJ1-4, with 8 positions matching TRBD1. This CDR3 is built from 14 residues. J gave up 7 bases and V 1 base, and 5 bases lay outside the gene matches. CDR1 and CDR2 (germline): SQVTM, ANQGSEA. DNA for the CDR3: TGCAGCGTTGAAGCCCAGGGGGCACCTGAAAAACTGTTTTTT. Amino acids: CSVEAQGAPEKLFF.

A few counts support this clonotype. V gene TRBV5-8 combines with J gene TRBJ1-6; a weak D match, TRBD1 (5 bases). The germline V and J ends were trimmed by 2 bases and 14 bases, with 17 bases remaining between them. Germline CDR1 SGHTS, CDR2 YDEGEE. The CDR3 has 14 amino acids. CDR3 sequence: CASSFSGGVDALHF. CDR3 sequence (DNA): TGTGCCAGCAGCTTTTCGGGAGGGGTAGACGCCCTCCACTTT.

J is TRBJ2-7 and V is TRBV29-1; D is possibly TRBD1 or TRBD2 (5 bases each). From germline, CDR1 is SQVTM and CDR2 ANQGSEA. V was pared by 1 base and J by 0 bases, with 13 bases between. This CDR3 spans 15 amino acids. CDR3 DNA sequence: TGCAGCGTTGAAGGATTGGGGGAGAACTCCTACGAGCAGTACTTC. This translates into CSVEGLGENSYEQYF.

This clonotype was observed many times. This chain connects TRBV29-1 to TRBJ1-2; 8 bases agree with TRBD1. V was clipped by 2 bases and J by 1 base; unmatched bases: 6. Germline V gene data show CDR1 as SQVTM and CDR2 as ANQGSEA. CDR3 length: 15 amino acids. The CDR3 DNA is TGCAGCGTTGAAACAGGACAGGGACTTAACTATGGCTACACCTTC. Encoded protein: CSVETGQGLNYGYTF.

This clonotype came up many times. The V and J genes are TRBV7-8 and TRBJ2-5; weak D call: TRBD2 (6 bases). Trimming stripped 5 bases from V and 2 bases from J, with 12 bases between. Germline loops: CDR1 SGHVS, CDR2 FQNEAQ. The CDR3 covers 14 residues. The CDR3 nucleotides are TGTGCCAGCAGCGCCCGACTAGTGCAAGAGACCCAGTACTTC. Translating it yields CASSARLVQETQYF.

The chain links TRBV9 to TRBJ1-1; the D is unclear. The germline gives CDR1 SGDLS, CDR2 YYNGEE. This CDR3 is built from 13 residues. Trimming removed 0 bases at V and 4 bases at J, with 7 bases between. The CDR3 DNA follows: TGTGCCAGCAGCGTAGAGGAAGCCACTGAAGCTTTCTTT. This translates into CASSVEEATEAFF.

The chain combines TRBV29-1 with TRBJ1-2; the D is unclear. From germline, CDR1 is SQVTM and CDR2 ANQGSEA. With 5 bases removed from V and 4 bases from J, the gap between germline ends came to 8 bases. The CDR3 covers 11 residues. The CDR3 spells CSVRAAYGYTF. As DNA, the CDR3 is TGCAGCGTTAGGGCGGCCTATGGCTACACCTTC.

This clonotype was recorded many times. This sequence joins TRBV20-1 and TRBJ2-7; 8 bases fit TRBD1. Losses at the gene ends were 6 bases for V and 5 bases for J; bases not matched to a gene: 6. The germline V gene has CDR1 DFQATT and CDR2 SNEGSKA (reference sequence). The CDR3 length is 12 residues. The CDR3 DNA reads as TGCAGTGCCAGGACAGGGTCTAACGAGCAGTACTTC. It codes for CSARTGSNEQYF.

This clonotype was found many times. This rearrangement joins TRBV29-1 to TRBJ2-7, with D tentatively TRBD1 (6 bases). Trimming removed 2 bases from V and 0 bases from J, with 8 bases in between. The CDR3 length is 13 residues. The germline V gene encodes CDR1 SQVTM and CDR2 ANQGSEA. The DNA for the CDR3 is TGCAGCGTTGAACGGGACAACTCCTACGAGCAGTACTTC. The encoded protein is CSVERDNSYEQYF.

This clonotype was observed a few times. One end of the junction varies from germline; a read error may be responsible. The chain's CDR3 is CASSFLGQVNKKLFF. CDR3 coding DNA: TGTGCCAGCAGTTTCCTCGGACAAGTTAATAAAAAACTGTTTTTT. The chain joins TRBV7-9 to TRBJ1-4; a possible D gene is TRBD1 (5 bases). The germline gives CDR1 SEHNR, CDR2 FQNEAQ (reference sequence). This CDR3 has 15 amino acids.

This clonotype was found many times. CDR3 bases: TGTGCCACCAGCCGCCGGGACGGGAGTGTAGGGACCCAGTACTTC. Protein product: CATSRRDGSVGTQYF. The chain links TRBV24-1 to TRBJ2-5, with a weak D call TRBD2 (6 bases). Germline assignment: CDR1 KGHDR and CDR2 SFDVKD. V shed 7 bases and J shed 7 bases, with 21 bases lying between them. The CDR3 is made up of 15 amino acids.

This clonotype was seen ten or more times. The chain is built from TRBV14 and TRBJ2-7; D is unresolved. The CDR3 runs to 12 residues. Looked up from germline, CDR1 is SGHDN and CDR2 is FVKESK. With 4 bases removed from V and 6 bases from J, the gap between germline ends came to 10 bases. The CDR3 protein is CASSLFIGEQYF. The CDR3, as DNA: TGTGCCAGCAGCCTATTTATCGGCGAGCAGTACTTC.

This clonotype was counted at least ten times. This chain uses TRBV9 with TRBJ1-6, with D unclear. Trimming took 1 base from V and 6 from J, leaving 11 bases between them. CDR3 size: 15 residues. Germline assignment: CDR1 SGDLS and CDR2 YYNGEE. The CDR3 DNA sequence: TGTGCCAGCAGCGTAAGTGGGCGGGCTAATTCACCCCTCCACTTT. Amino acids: CASSVSGRANSPLHF.

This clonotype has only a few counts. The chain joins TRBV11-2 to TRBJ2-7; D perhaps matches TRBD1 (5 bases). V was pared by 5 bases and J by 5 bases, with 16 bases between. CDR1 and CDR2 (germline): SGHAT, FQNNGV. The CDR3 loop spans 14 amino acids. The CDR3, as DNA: TGTGCCAGCAGCGTAAACTCCGTCAGGGACGAGCAGTACTTC. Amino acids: CASSVNSVRDEQYF.

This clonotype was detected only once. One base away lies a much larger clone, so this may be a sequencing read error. In DNA, the CDR3 is TGTGCCAGCAGCCCAGCAGCTAGTCTAGATGAAAAACTGGTTTTT. Amino acids: CASSPAASLDEKLVF. The gene calls are TRBV7-2 and TRBJ1-4; D is uncertain. This CDR3 spans 15 amino acids. Germline V gene data show CDR1 as SGHTA and CDR2 as FQGNSA.

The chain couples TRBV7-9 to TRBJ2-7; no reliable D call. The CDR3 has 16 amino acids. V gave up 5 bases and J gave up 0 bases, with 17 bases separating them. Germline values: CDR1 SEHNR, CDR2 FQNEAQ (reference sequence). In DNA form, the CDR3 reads TGTGCCAGCAGCGTAGGAGACACCGCGAGCTCCTACGAGCAGTACTTC. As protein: CASSVGDTASSYEQYF.

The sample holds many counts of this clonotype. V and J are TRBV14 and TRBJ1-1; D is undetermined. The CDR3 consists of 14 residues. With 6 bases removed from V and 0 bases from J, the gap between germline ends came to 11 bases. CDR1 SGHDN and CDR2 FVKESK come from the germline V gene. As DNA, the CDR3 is TGTGCCAGCAGTCACGACCTTATGAACACTGAAGCTTTCTTT. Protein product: CASSHDLMNTEAFF.

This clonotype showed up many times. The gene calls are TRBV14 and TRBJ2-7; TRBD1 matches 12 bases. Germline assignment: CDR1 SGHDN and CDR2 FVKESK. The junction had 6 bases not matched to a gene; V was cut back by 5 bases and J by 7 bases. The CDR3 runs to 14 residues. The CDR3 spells CASSVPGQGAEQYF. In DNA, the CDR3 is TGTGCCAGCAGCGTCCCGGGACAGGGGGCGGAGCAGTACTTC.

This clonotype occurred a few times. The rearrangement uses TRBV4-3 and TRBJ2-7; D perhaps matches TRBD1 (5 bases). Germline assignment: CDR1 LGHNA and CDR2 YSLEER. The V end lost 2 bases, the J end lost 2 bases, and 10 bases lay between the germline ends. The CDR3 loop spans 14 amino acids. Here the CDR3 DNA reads TGCGCCAGCAGCCAAAGGGGTTCGGCCTACGAGCAGTACTTC. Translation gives CASSQRGSAYEQYF.

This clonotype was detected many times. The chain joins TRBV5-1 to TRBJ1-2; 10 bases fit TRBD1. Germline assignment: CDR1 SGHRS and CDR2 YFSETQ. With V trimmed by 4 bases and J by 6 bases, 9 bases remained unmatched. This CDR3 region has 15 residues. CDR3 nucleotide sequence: TGCGCCAGCAGCAAGCCCCTGACAGGGGGCCATGGCTACACCTTC. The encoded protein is CASSKPLTGGHGYTF.